This record covers a single T cell receptor beta chain. Clones were sequenced by immunoSEQ multiplex PCR, and TCRdb holds only the in-frame ones, with some missing. Here the sample spans around 260,000 clones, roughly nine tenths being singletons. The data stem from a study of blood T cell repertoires in COVID-19. The wider study: Italy, Spain and the United States were the sources of the convalescent and acute COVID-19 samples. From T cells, B-cell-depleted T cells, or PBMCs came the material, which was cDNA or gDNA.

This CDR3 has 15 residues. The V end was cut by 4 bases, the J end by 5 bases, with 17 bases between. Germline values: CDR1 SGHTA, CDR2 FQGTGA. Input material: peripheral blood. The clonotype originates from a man in his sixties who had recovered from COVID-19. J is TRBJ2-5 and V is TRBV7-3, with a possible D match to TRBD1 (6 bases). The CDR3 DNA sequence: TGTGCCAGCAGCTGGGGGCCTAGCCCCGGGGAGACCCAGTACTTC. Protein sequence: CASSWGPSPGETQYF.